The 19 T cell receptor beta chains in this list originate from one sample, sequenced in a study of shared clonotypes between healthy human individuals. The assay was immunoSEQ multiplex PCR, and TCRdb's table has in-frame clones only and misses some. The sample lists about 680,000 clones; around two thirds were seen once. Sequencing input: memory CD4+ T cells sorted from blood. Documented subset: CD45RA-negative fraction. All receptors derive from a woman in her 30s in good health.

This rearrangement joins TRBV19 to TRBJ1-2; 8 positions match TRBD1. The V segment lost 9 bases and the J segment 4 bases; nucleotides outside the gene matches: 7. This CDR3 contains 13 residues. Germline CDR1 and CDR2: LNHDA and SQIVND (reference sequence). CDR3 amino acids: CASLFGTGYGYTF. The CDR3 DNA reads TGTGCCAGCCTCTTCGGGACAGGCTATGGCTACACCTTC.

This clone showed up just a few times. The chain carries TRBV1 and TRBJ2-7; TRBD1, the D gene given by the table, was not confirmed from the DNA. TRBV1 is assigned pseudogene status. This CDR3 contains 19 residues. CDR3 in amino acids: CTSSQDHPAPGTPTYEQYF. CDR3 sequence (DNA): TGCACCAGCAGCCAAGACCACCCCGCCCCCGGGACACCCACCTACGAGCAGTACTTC.

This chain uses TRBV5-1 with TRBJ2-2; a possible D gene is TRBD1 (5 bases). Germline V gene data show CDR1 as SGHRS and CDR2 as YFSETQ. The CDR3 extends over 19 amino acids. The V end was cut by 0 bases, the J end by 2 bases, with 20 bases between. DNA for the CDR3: TGCGCCAGCAGCTTGGCCCGACAGAGGCCGAAACTTAACACCGGGGAGCTGTTTTTT. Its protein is CASSLARQRPKLNTGELFF.

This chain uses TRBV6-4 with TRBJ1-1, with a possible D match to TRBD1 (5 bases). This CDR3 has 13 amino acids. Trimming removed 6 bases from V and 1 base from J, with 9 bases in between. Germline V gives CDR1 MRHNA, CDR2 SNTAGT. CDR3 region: CASRVRENTEAFF. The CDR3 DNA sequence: TGTGCCAGCAGGGTCAGGGAGAACACTGAAGCTTTCTTT.

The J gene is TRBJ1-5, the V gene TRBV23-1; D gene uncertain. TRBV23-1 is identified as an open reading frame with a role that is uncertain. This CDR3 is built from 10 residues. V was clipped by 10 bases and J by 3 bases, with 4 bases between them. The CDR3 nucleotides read TGCGCCACATCCAATCAGCCCCAGCATTTT. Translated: CATSNQPQHF.

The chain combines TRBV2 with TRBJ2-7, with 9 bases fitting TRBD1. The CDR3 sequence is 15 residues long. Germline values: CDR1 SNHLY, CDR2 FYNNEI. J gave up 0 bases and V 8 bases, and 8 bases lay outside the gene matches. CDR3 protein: CASRSRQGVSYEQYF. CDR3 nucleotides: TGTGCCAGCCGTTCCCGACAGGGGGTCTCCTACGAGCAGTACTTC.

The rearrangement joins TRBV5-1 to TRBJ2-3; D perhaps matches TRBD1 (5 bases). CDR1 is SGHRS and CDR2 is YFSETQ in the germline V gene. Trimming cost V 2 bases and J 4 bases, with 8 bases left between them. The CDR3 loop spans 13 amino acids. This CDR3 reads CASSFQGPDTQYF. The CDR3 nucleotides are TGCGCCAGCAGCTTTCAGGGCCCAGATACGCAGTATTTT.

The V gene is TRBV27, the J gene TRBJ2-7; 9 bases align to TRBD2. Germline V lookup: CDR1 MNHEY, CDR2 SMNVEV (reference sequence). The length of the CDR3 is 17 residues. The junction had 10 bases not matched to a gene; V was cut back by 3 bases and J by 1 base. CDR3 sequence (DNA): TGTGCCAGCAGTTTCGCCAAACTAGCGGGCCTTTCCTACGAGCAGTACTTC. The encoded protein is CASSFAKLAGLSYEQYF.

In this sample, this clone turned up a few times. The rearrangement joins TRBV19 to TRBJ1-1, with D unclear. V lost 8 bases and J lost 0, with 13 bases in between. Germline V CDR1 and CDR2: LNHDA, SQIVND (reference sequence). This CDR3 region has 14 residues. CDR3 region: CASSGSFMNTEAFF. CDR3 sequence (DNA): TGTGCCAGTTCTGGCAGTTTCATGAACACTGAAGCTTTCTTT.

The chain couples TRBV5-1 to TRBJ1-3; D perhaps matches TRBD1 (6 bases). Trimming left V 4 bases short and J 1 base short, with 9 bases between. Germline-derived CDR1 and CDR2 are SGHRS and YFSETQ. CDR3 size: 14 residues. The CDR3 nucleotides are TGCGCCAGCAGCCGAGGACAGTCTGGAAACACCATATATTTT. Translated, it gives CASSRGQSGNTIYF.

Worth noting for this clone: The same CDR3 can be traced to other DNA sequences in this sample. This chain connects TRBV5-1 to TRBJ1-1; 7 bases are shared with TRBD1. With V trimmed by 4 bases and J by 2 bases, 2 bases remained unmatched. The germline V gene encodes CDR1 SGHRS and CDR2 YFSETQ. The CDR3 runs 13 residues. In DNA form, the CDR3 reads TGCGCCAGCAGCCGGACAGGAAACACTGAAGCTTTCTTT. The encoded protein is CASSRTGNTEAFF.

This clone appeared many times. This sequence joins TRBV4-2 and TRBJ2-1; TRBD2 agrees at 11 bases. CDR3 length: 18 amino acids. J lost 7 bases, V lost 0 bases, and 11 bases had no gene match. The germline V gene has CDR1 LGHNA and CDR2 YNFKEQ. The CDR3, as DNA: TGTGCCAGCAGCCAAGAGTGGGTAGCGGGAGGGTCTTGGAATGAGCAGTTCTTC. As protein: CASSQEWVAGGSWNEQFF.

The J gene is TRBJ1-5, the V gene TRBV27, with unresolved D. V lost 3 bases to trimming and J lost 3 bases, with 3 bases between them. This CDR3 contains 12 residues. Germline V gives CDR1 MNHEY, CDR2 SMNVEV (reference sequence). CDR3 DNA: TGTGCCAGCAGTTTGCCCAATCAGCCCCAGCATTTT. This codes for CASSLPNQPQHF.

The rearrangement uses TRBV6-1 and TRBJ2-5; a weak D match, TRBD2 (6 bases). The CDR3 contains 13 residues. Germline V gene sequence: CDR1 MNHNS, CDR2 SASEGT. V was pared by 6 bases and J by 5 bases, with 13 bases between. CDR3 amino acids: CASRTSSGETQYF. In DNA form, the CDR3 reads TGTGCCAGCAGGACATCAAGCGGGGAGACCCAGTACTTC.

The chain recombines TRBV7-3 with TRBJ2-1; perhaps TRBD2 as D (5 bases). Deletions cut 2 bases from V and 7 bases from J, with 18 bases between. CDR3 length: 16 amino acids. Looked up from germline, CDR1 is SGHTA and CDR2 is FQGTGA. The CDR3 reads CASSLESGRSENEQFF. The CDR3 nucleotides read TGTGCCAGCAGCTTAGAATCGGGAAGGTCTGAAAATGAGCAGTTCTTC.

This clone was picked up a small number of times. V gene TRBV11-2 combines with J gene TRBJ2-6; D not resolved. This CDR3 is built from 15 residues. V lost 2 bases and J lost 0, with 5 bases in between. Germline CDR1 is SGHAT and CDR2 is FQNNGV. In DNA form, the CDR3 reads TGTGCCAGCAGCTTATCCTTCTCTGGGGCCAACGTCCTGACTTTC. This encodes CASSLSFSGANVLTF.

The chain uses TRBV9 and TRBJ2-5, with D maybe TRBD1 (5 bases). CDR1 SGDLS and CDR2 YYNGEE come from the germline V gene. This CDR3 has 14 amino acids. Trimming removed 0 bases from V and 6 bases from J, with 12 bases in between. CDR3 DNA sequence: TGTGCCAGCAGCGTAGAGACCGCAGGGAAGACCCAGTACTTC. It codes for CASSVETAGKTQYF.

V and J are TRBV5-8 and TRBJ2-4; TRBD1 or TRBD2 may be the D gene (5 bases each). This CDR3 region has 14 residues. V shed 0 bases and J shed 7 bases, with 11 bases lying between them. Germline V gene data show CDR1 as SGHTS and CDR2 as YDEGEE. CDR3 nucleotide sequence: TGTGCCAGCAGCTTGGCCGGGGCACCTAACATTCAGTACTTC. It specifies CASSLAGAPNIQYF.

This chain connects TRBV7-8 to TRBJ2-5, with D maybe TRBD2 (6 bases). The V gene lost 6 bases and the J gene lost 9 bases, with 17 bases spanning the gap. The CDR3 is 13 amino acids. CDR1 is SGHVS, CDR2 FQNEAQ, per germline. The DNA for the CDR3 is TGTGCCAGCAGTCTACCCGGGTTAGCGGCCCAGTACTTC. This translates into CASSLPGLAAQYF.